This note documents a single T cell receptor beta chain sequence. Original processing methods: Reference gene primer amplification gave estimated nucleated cell counts. Some clones are missing from TCRdb's copy, which holds only in-frame ones; the method was immunoSEQ multiplex PCR. V and J calls and clone size follow that table, whereas D and trimming were derived from the DNA. The sample has under 50,000 clones; about nine tenths are singletons. The data originate from a study of blood T cell repertoires in COVID-19. About the research overall: Samples of COVID-19 (acute and convalescent) were obtained from the United States, Italy and Spain.

V dropped 7 bases and J dropped 4 bases, with 13 bases sitting between them. The CDR3 extends over 13 amino acids. Germline CDR1 reads MDHEN; CDR2 reads SYDVKM. The clonotype was recovered from a man in his 70s with active COVID-19. The rearrangement uses TRBV28 and TRBJ1-2; the D is unclear. The source material was peripheral blood. The CDR3 coding sequence is TGTGCCAGCATTACACCTGGGCCCTATGGCTACACCTTC. Translating it yields CASITPGPYGYTF.